Below, 16 T cell receptor beta chains from the same sample are listed, as sequenced in a study of T cell responses to AZD1222 COVID-19 vaccine. Repertoires were generated with immunoSEQ multiplex PCR, while TCRdb's copy carries only in-frame clones and drops some. The sample includes 50,000 to 70,000 clones, 85% of them seen just once. The source material was peripheral blood, sampled on day 0 of MenACWY control vaccination. These receptor sequences come from an adult in good health.

Only one count was recorded for this clone. The rearrangement joins TRBV15 to TRBJ1-6; no firm D call. V was cut by 1 base and J by 7 bases, with 8 bases left in between. The CDR3 extends over 14 amino acids. CDR1 is LNHNV and CDR2 is YYDKDF in the germline V gene (reference sequence). The CDR3 reads CATSRVAFNSPLHF. CDR3 nucleotides: TGTGCCACCAGCAGAGTTGCGTTCAATTCACCCCTCCACTTT.

This chain connects TRBV28 to TRBJ1-1; D unclear. This CDR3 has 13 amino acids. Germline V gene sequence: CDR1 MDHEN, CDR2 SYDVKM. Trimming removed 4 bases at V and 6 bases at J, with 12 bases between. The CDR3 loop is CASSSLVGAEAFF. As DNA, the CDR3 is TGTGCCAGCAGTTCCCTAGTCGGGGCTGAAGCTTTCTTT.

The chain combines TRBV19 with TRBJ2-5; D gene uncertain. V gave up 8 bases and J gave up 7 bases, with 17 bases separating them. Germline lookup yields CDR1 LNHDA and CDR2 SQIVND (reference sequence). The CDR3 consists of 13 residues. In DNA form, the CDR3 reads TGTGCCAGTGGAATGGGCTCTCCAGGGACCCAGTACTTC. It is translated as CASGMGSPGTQYF. Using reference TRBV19 and TRBJ2-5 for the parts outside the CDR3, the full variable domain is DGGITQSPKYLFRKEGQNVTLSCEQNLNHDAMYWYRQDPGQGLRLIYYSQIVNDFQKGDIAEGYSVSREKKESFPLTVTSAQKNPTAFYLCASGMGSPGTQYFGPGTRLLVL.

V gene TRBV11-2 combines with J gene TRBJ2-5; tentatively, D is TRBD1 (6 bases). Trimming pared 5 bases from V and 1 base from J, leaving 11 bases between. Germline V gene data show CDR1 as SGHAT and CDR2 as FQNNGV. The CDR3 has 14 residues. The DNA of the CDR3 is TGTGCCAGCAGCCCCCGGACAGCCCAAGAGACCCAGTACTTC. Residues: CASSPRTAQETQYF. Filled out from reference TRBV11-2 and TRBJ2-5, the complete variable domain reads EAGVAQSPRYKIIEKRQSVAFWCNPISGHATLYWYQQILGQGPKLLIQFQNNGVVDDSQLPKDRFSAERLKGVDSTLKIQPAKLEDSAVYLCASSPRTAQETQYFGPGTRLLVL.

In this sample, this clone turned up once. This rearrangement joins TRBV7-2 to TRBJ2-7, with 14 bases that match TRBD2. The length of the CDR3 is 15 residues. Per germline, CDR1 SGHTA and CDR2 FQGNSA. J was trimmed by 3 bases and V by 5 bases; bases with no gene match: 3. CDR3 DNA: TGTGCCAGCAGCCTGGGACTAGCGGGAGTCTACGAGCAGTACTTC. This translates into CASSLGLAGVYEQYF.

This clone has just one count. The chain employs TRBV29-1 and TRBJ1-1; a weak D match, TRBD1 (6 bases). The V and J ends lost 8 bases and 1 base respectively, with 14 bases between them. This CDR3 spans 13 amino acids. Looked up from germline, CDR1 is SQVTM and CDR2 is ANQGSEA. CDR3 residues: CSFRTAPNTEAFF. CDR3 sequence (DNA): TGCAGCTTCCGGACAGCTCCGAACACTGAAGCTTTCTTT.

The chain is built from TRBV2 and TRBJ1-1; 9 positions agree with TRBD1. Trimming removed 5 bases from V and 6 bases from J; junction bases left unmatched: 7. CDR3 length: 14 amino acids. CDR1 is SNHLY, CDR2 FYNNEI, per germline. The CDR3: CASSLGQGKPEAFF. The CDR3 bases are TGTGCCAGCAGTCTGGGACAGGGTAAACCTGAAGCTTTCTTT. The variable domain in full, with the rest retrieved from reference TRBV2 and TRBJ1-1, is EPEVTQTPSHQVTQMGQEVILRCVPISNHLYFYWYRQILGQKVEFLVSFYNNEISEKSEIFDDQFSVERPDGSNFTLKIRSTKLEDSAMYFCASSLGQGKPEAFFGQGTRLTVV.

V is TRBV2 and J is TRBJ1-2; no clear D gene. CDR3 length equals 16 residues. V gave up 0 bases and J gave up 0 bases, with 11 bases separating them. Germline CDR1 and CDR2: SNHLY and FYNNEI. The CDR3 DNA reads as TGTGCCAGCAGTGAAGCCGGAGCCGGAGCTAACTATGGCTACACCTTC. Translated: CASSEAGAGANYGYTF.

The J gene is TRBJ1-5, the V gene TRBV12-5, with 8 bases lining up with TRBD1. CDR1 LGHNT and CDR2 FRNRAP come from the germline V gene. The CDR3 loop spans 17 amino acids. Trimming removed 5 bases from V and 4 bases from J; junction bases left unmatched: 13. The CDR3 reads CASGPPPDRVWNQPQHF. The DNA of the CDR3 is TGTGCTAGTGGTCCTCCCCCGGACAGGGTATGGAATCAGCCCCAGCATTTT.

The V gene is TRBV10-3, the J gene TRBJ2-1, with TRBD1 matching 10 bases. Trimming removed 8 bases from V and 7 bases from J; junction bases left unmatched: 11. This CDR3 region has 15 residues. Germline assignment: CDR1 ENHRY and CDR2 SYGVKD. The CDR3 coding sequence is TGTGCCATCGCCGATCAGGGACAGGGGATAAATGAGCAGTTCTTC. Protein product: CAIADQGQGINEQFF.

V usage is TRBV4-3 and J usage is TRBJ1-1, with unresolved D. The germline V gene encodes CDR1 LGHNA and CDR2 YSLEER. V was cut by 4 bases and J by 9 bases, with 21 bases left in between. The CDR3 is 15 amino acids. DNA for the CDR3: TGCGCCAGCAGCCCCGCGACCGGGCCAACCTCACAAGCTTTCTTT. As protein: CASSPATGPTSQAFF.

The V call is TRBV19, the J call TRBJ1-3; D is uncertain. The CDR3 is 13 residues long. The V and J ends lost 3 bases and 2 bases respectively, with 5 bases between them. Germline CDR1 and CDR2: LNHDA and SQIVND (reference sequence). CDR3 sequence (DNA): TGTGCCAGTAGTATGTGGCCTGGAAACACCATATATTTT. Residues: CASSMWPGNTIYF.

The chain employs TRBV20-1 and TRBJ2-7; no definite D call. Trimming left V 3 bases short and J 2 bases short, with 11 bases between. Germline lookup yields CDR1 DFQATT and CDR2 SNEGSKA (reference sequence). This CDR3 has 13 amino acids. CDR3 DNA: TGCAGTGCTAGTAGACGTGCTACCTACGAGCAGTACTTC. Its protein is CSASRRATYEQYF.

The chain couples TRBV5-5 to TRBJ2-1; 8 nucleotides match TRBD1. Germline V gene sequence: CDR1 SGHKS, CDR2 YYEKEE (reference sequence). CDR3 length: 13 residues. J lost 8 bases, V lost 4 bases, and 5 bases had no gene match. CDR3 amino acids: CASSARTGYEQFF. DNA of the CDR3: TGTGCCAGCAGCGCTAGGACAGGGTATGAGCAGTTCTTC. Based on the CDR3 plus reference TRBV5-5 and TRBJ2-1, the full variable domain is DAGVTQSPTHLIKTRGQQVTLRCSPISGHKSVSWYQQVLGQGPQFIFQYYEKEERGRGNFPDRFSARQFPNYSSELNVNALLLGDSALYLCASSARTGYEQFFGPGTRLTVL.

CDR3 bases: TGTGCCACCAGCAGAGATCTGGCCCAGCGGGAGCAGTACTTC. Translating it yields CATSRDLAQREQYF. V usage is TRBV15 and J usage is TRBJ2-7, with a possible D match to TRBD2 (5 bases). The V gene lost 0 bases and the J gene lost 7 bases, with 13 bases spanning the gap. Germline values: CDR1 LNHNV, CDR2 YYDKDF (reference sequence). This CDR3 contains 14 residues.

This clone turned up a few times. The genes are TRBV6-5 and TRBJ2-7; possibly TRBD1 for D (6 bases). There are 16 residues in the CDR3. V lost 0 bases and J lost 2, with 14 bases in between. Per germline, CDR1 MNHEY and CDR2 SVGAGI. This chain's CDR3 is CASSYSGQSYTYEQYF. CDR3 DNA sequence: TGTGCCAGCAGTTACTCAGGACAGAGCTACACCTACGAGCAGTACTTC.